A single sample gave rise to the 2 T cell receptor beta chains below, sequenced in a study of blood T cells in healthy people across ages. PCR was performed a second time for about 7 to 12 cycles using a sample-barcoded 5' primer and a J-beta primer mix. TCRdb passed the 5' RACE reads through MiXCR, listing each CDR3 protein once. Among 800,000 to 950,000 distinct CDR3 sequences, under 50% were seen once, and the ten largest hold 13%. The material sequenced was blood. These receptors came from a man aged 25-45 years in good health.

The gene calls are TRBV7-2 and TRBJ2-3; possible D gene TRBD2, 7 bases. The germline gives CDR1 SGHTA, CDR2 FQGNSA. The CDR3 runs to 17 residues. Trimming pared 5 bases from V and 2 bases from J, leaving 20 bases between. The CDR3 is CASSSGRRAGATDTQYF. CDR3 coding DNA: TGTGCCAGCAGCAGTGGGCGCCGTGCGGGGGCCACAGATACGCAGTATTTT.

The chain carries TRBV6-1 and TRBJ2-7; D is possibly TRBD1 (6 bases). Between the trimmed V and J ends, which lost 0 bases and 6 bases, there was a span of 24 bases. CDR1 is MNHNS, CDR2 SASEGT, per germline. The CDR3 runs 18 residues. The CDR3 DNA follows: TGTGCCAGCAGTGAAGCGCGGAGGACAGCAATCTACTTCTCCGAGCAGTACTTC. Residues: CASSEARRTAIYFSEQYF.